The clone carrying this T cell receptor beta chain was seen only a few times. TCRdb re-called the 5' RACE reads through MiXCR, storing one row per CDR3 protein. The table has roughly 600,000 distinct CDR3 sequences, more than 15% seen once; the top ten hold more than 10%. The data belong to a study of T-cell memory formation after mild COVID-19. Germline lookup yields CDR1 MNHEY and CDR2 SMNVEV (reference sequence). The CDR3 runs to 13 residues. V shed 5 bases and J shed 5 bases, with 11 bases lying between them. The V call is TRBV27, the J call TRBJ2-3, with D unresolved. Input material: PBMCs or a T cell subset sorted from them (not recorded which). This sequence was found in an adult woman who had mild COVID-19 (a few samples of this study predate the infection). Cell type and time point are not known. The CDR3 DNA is TGTGCCAGCAGTCTAGTGACTGGAGATACGCAGTATTTT. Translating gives CASSLVTGDTQYF.